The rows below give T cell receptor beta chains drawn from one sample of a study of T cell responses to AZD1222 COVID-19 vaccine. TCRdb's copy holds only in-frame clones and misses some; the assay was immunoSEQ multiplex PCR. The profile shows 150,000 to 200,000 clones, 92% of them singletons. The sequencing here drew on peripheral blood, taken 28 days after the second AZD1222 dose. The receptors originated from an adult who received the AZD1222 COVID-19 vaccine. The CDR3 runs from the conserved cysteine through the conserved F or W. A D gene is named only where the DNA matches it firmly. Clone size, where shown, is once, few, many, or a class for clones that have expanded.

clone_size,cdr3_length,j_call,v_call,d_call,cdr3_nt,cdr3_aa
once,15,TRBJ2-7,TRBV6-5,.,TGTGCCAGCAGTAGAGGACGACAGCGGGCGGACGAGCAGTACTTC,CASSRGRQRADEQYF
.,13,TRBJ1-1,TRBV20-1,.,TGCAGTGCTAGTCCCCAAGTTCCCACTGAAGCTTTCTTT,CSASPQVPTEAFF
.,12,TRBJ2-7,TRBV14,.,TGTGCCAGCAGCCAAGGGGTCTACGAGCAGTACTTC,CASSQGVYEQYF
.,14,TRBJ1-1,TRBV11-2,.,TGTGCCAGCAGCTTAGTAAGCGGGCTCACTGAAGCTTTCTTT,CASSLVSGLTEAFF
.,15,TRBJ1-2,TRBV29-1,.,TGCAGCGTTGAAGTATTCACAGGGCTGGGGTATGGCTACACCTTC,CSVEVFTGLGYGYTF
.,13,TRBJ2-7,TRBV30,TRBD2,TGTGCCTGGAGTGTGGCGGGGGGTTACGAGCAGTACTTC,CAWSVAGGYEQYF
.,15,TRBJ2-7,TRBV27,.,TGTGCCAGCAGTCCCCCACAGGGCCTGGGCTACGAGCAGTACTTC,CASSPPQGLGYEQYF
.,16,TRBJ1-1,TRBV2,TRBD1,TGTGCCAGCAGCCTCTCGGGACAGGGGATGAACACTGAAGCTTTCTTT,CASSLSGQGMNTEAFF
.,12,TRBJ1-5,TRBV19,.,TGTGCCAGTAGTCCGGACAATCAGCCCCAGCATTTT,CASSPDNQPQHF
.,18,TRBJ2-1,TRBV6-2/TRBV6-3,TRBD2,TGTGCCAGCAGTTACTCGAAGCTAGCGGGGGGGTACTTAAATGAGCAGTTCTTC,CASSYSKLAGGYLNEQFF
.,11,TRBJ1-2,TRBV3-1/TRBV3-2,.,TGTGCCAGCAGCCCCAGCCCGTTGGCTGCCTTC,CASSPSPLAAF
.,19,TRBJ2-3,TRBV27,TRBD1,TGTGCCAGCAGTTCCCTCCTAGTATCGGGACAGGTGGGACATGATACGCAGTATTTT,CASSSLLVSGQVGHDTQYF
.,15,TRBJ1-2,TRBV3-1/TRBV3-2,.,TGTGCGAGCACGGATTCTTTGAGGAGTAACTATGGCTACACCTTC,CASTDSLRSNYGYTF
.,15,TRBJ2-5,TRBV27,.,TGTGCCAGCAGCCCCGAACCCCGGCCCCAAGAGACCCAGTACTTC,CASSPEPRPQETQYF
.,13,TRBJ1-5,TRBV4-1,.,TGCGCCAGCGCCCGGGGGACCGATCAGCCCCAGCATTTT,CASARGTDQPQHF